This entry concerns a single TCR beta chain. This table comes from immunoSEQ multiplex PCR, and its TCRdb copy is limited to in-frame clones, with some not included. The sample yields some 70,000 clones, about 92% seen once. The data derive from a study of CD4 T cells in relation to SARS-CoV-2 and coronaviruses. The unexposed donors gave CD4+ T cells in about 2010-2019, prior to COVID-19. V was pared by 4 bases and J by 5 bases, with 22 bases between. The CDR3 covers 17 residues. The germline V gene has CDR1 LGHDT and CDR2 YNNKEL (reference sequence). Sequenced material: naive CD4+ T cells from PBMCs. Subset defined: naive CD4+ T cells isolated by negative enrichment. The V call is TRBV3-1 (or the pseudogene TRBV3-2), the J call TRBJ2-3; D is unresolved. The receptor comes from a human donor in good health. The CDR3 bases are TGTGCCAGCAGCCCTCGTGGCCTCCCGGGTGTGGGAGATACGCAGTATTTT. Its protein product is CASSPRGLPGVGDTQYF.